This T cell receptor (beta chain) was identified in a study of T cell responses to AZD1222 COVID-19 vaccine. Germline assignment: CDR1 SNHLY and CDR2 FYNNEI. This CDR3 is 13 amino acids long. V was pared by 3 bases and J by 12 bases, with 12 bases between. Note on this clone: What it binds is not known.

Profiled with immunoSEQ multiplex PCR; TCRdb holds only in-frame clones, not every one. The repertoire includes tens of thousands of clones, about four fifths of them detected once, and 26% sits in the top ten. Whole-study findings and limits: The span of vaccine-associated CD4 TCRs extended across spike, with dominance at 160-218 and 743-854.

J is TRBJ1-6 and V is TRBV2; no clear D. The sample in question was peripheral blood, obtained 28 days after the second AZD1222 dose. This sequence originates from an adult who received the AZD1222 COVID-19 vaccine. Here the CDR3 DNA reads TGTGCCAGCAGTGATGTCCCGGTTGGACCCCTCCACTTT. It codes for CASSDVPVGPLHF.